Here is one T cell receptor beta chain with its context. The sample originates from a study of blood T cell repertoires in COVID-19. Study information: The origin of the acute and convalescent COVID-19 samples was the United States, Italy and Spain.

Study processing details: Amplifying reference gene primers gave estimates of nucleated cell counts. Libraries were prepared by immunoSEQ multiplex PCR; TCRdb keeps only in-frame clonotypes and omits some of them. The DNA was the basis for D and trimming; V, J and clone size are from that table. Of about 73,000 clones in the sample, around 77% were seen once. Per the germline V gene, CDR1 is SGHRS and CDR2 is YFSETQ. This CDR3 is built from 17 residues. Losses at the gene ends were 0 bases for V and 3 bases for J; bases not matched to a gene: 5. Seattle patients were enrolled during active infection and followed longitudinally.

The receptor was isolated from a man between 65 and 80 years old with COVID-19, enrolled during active disease. This rearrangement joins TRBV5-1 to TRBJ2-3, with TRBD2 matching over 12 bases. The sequenced sample consisted of peripheral blood. Here the CDR3 DNA reads TGCGCCAGCAGCTTGGACCCACTAGCGGGAGGAACAGATACGCAGTATTTT. It specifies CASSLDPLAGGTDTQYF.